A few counts support the clone carrying this TCR beta chain. What it binds is not known. The sample is drawn from a study of CD8 T cells in ankylosing spondylitis. Regarding the study as a whole: Significant enrichment of disease-linked clones was reported in matched ankylosing spondylitis synovial fluid. The study identified a TCR beta motif of roughly eight highly homologous variants that appeared characteristic of ankylosing spondylitis blood. Within peripheral blood, clones linked to disease were CD8+ and relatively rare. Earlier reports found some motif variants in synovial fluid and blood in reactive arthritis.

As the method for making TCR beta libraries, quantitative 5'-RACE with molecular barcodes was used. TCRdb independently ran MiXCR on the 5' RACE reads; one entry per CDR3 protein. The sample lists over 600,000 distinct CDR3 sequences; over 15% were seen once. The CDR3 runs 18 residues. CDR1 and CDR2 from the germline V gene are SGHAT and FQDESV (reference sequence). Losses at the gene ends were 6 bases for V and 1 base for J; bases not matched to a gene: 16. Sequencing was done on a sample of blood, either unsorted or a sorted T cell fraction (not recorded which). The J gene is TRBJ1-1, the V gene TRBV11-1, with TRBD1 matching over 8 bases. The sequence derives from a male donor with ankylosing spondylitis. CDR3 sequence reads: CASSLYNSDRGRNTEAFF. For the CDR3, the DNA is TGTGCCAGCAGTTTGTACAACAGCGACAGGGGCCGGAACACTGAAGCTTTCTTT.